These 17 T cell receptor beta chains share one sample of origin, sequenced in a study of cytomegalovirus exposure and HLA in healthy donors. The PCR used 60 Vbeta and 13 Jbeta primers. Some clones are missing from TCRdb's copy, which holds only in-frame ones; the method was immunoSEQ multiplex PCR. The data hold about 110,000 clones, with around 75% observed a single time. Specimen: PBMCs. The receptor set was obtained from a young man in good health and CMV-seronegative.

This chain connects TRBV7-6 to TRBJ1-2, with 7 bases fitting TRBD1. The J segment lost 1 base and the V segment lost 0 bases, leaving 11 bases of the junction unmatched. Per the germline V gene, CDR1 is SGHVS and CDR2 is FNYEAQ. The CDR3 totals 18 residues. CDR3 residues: CASSLAPGQVSDNYGYTF. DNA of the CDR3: TGTGCCAGCAGCTTAGCTCCTGGACAGGTAAGCGATAACTATGGCTACACCTTC.

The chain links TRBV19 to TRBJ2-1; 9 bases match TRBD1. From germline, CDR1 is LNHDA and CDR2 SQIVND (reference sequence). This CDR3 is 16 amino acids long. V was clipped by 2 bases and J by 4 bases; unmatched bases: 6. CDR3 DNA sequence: TGTGCCAGTAGTATATCCGGGACAGGGATTTACAATGAGCAGTTCTTC. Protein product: CASSISGTGIYNEQFF.

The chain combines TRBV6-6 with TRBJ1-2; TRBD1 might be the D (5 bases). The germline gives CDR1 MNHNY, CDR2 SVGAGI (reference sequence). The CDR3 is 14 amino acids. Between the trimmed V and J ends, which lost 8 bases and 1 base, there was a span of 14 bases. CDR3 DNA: TGTGCCAGCGGTACCCCAGGGATTAACTATGGCTACACCTTC. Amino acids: CASGTPGINYGYTF.

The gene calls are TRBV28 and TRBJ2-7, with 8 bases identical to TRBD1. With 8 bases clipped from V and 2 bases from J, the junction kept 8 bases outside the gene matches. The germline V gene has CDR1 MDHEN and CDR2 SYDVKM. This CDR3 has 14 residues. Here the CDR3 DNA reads TGTGCCAGCGGGCGACAGGGGCCCCCCTACGAGCAGTACTTC. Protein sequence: CASGRQGPPYEQYF.

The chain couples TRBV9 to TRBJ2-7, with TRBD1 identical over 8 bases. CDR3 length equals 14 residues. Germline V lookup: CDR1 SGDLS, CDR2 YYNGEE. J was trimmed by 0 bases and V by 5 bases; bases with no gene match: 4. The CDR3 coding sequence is TGTGCCAGCAGTCCGGGGACAGGCTCCTACGAGCAGTACTTC. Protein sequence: CASSPGTGSYEQYF.

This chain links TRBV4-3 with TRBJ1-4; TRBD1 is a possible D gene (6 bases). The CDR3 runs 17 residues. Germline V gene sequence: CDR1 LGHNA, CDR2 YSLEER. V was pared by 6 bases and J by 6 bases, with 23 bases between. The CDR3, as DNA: TGCGCCAGCAGTCCCGATTATTCGACAGGCCTGGATGAAAAACTGTTTTTT. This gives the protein CASSPDYSTGLDEKLFF.

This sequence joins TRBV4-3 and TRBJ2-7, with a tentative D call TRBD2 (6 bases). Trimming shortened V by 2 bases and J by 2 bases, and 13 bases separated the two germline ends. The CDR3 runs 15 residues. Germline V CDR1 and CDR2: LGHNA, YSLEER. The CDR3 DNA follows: TGCGCCAGCAGCCAATATGTGGAGGGGCCCTACGAGCAGTACTTC. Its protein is CASSQYVEGPYEQYF.

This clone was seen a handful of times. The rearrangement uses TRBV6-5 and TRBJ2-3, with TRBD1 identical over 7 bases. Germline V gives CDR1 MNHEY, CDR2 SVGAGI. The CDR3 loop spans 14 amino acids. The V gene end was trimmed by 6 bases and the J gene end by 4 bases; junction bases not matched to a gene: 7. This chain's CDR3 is CASRWTGTADTQYF. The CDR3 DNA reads TGTGCCAGCAGGTGGACCGGGACAGCAGATACGCAGTATTTT.

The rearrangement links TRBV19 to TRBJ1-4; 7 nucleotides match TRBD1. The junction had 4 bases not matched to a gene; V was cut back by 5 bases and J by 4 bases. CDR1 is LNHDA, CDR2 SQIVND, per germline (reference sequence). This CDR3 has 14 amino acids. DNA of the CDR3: TGTGCCAGTAGTTCGGGACAGCTTAATGAAAAACTGTTTTTT. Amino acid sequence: CASSSGQLNEKLFF.

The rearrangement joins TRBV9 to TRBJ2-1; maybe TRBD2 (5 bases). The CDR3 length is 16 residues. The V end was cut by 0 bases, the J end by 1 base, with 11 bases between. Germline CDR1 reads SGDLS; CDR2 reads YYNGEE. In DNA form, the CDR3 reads TGTGCCAGCAGCGTAGGAGGGCTTAGTTCCTACAATGAGCAGTTCTTC. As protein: CASSVGGLSSYNEQFF.

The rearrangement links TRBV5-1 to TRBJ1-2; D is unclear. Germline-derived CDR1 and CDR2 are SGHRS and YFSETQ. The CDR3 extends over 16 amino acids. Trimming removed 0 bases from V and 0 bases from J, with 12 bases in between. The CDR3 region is CASSLVGEDSNYGYTF. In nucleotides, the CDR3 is TGCGCCAGCAGCTTGGTCGGGGAAGACTCTAACTATGGCTACACCTTC.

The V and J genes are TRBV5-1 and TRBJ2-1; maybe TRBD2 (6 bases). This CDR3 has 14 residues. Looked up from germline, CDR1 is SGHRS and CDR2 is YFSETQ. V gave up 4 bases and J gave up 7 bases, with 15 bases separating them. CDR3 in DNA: TGCGCCAGCAGCCTCTGGGGGGAGCGGAATGAGCAGTTCTTC. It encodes CASSLWGERNEQFF. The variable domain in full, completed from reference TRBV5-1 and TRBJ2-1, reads KAGVTQTPRYLIKTRGQQVTLSCSPISGHRSVSWYQQTPGQGLQFLFEYFSETQRNKGNFPGRFSGRQFSNSRSEMNVSTLELGDSALYLCASSLWGERNEQFFGPGTRLTVL.

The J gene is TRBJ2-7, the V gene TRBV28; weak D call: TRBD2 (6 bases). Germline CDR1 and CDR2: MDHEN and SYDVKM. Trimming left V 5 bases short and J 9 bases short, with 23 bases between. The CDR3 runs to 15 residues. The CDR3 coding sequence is TGTGCCAGCAGTCCAAAGACTAGAGGGAGAGTATGGCAGTACTTC. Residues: CASSPKTRGRVWQYF.

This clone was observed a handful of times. CDR3 DNA: TGTGCCAGCAGCCACCGGGACAGGGGGGATATCTACAATGAGCAGTTCTTC. Its protein is CASSHRDRGDIYNEQFF. The V gene is TRBV14, the J gene TRBJ2-1; 11 bases line up with TRBD1. Germline CDR1 and CDR2: SGHDN and FVKESK. The CDR3 totals 17 residues. The V and J ends lost 3 bases and 3 bases, in that order; junction bases with no gene match: 7.

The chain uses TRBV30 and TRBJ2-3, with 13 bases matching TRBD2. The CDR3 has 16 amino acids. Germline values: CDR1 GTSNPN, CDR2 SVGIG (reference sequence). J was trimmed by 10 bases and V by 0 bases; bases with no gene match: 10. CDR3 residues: CAWSVALAGGPYPQYF. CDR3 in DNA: TGTGCCTGGAGTGTAGCACTAGCGGGGGGGCCTTACCCGCAGTATTTT. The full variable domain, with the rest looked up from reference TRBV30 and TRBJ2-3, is SQTIHQWPATLVQPVGSPLSLECTVEGTSNPNLYWYRQAAGRGLQLLFYSVGIGQISSEVPQNLSASRPQDRQFILSSKKLLLSDSGFYLCAWSVALAGGPYPQYFGPGTRLTVL.

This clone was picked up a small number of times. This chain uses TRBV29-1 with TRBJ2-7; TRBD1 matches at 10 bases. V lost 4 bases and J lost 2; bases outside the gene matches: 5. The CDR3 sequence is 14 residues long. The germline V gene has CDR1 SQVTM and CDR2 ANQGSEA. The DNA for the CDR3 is TGCAGCGTTGCTCACGGACAGGGGGCCTACGAGCAGTACTTC. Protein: CSVAHGQGAYEQYF.

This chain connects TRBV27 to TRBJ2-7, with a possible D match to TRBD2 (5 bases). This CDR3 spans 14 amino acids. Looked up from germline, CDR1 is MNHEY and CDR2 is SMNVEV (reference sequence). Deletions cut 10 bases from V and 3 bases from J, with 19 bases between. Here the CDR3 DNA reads TGTGCCACCCGGAGGTCGGGTCTGAGCTACGAGCAGTACTTC. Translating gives CATRRSGLSYEQYF.